Sequencing of this TCR beta chain was carried out in a study of CD8 T cells in Susac syndrome. Overall study: Of the sequenced Susac syndrome patients, six had active disease and roughly eight were in remission. Notes on the study in general: Individuals included in the TCR sequencing and HLA analysis were acknowledged by the study to be relatively few in number.

cDNA came from roughly 0.53 to 1 ug RNA primed by random hexamers. One entry per CDR3 protein results from TCRdb running MiXCR on the immunoSEQ multiplex PCR reads. The table shows approximately 190,000 distinct CDR3 sequences, with under 97% occurring only once. Per the germline V gene, CDR1 is MNHEY and CDR2 is SVGAGI. This CDR3 is built from 15 residues. V was clipped by 5 bases and J by 0 bases, with 14 bases between them. FACS was used to enrich TEMRA cells, whereas the CD8+ and CD4+ T cells were obtained by negative isolation. In its sample, this clonotype was seen once. Its antigen remains unknown.

The chain couples TRBV6-5 to TRBJ2-7; no firm D call. The sequenced sample consisted of CD4+ T cells from PBMCs. The receptor was isolated from a human donor with Susac syndrome. This CDR3 is CASSPRTDSSYEQYF. CDR3 coding DNA: TGTGCCAGCAGTCCCAGGACGGATAGCTCCTACGAGCAGTACTTC.